These T cell receptor beta chains were read from a single sample in a study of blood T cell repertoires in COVID-19. Using immunoSEQ multiplex PCR, the repertoire was profiled, and TCRdb retains in-frame clones only, with some absent. The sample holds approximately 59,000 clones, 75% to 85% seen once. Sample: peripheral blood. These receptors were collected from a man aged 55 to 70 with COVID-19, enrolled during active disease. The CDR3 runs from the conserved cysteine through the conserved F or W. The D gene is left open where the match is weak. Clone size appears in some rows only: once, few, many, or a class for an expanded clone.

TRBV18,TRBD1,-,TRBJ2-2,TGTGCCAGCTCACCAAGACAGGGGGCTGATCACGGGGAGCTGTTTTTT,CASSPRQGADHGELFF
TRBV2,TRBD2,-,TRBJ2-1,TGTGCCAGTTCGGGGGGATACAATGAGCAGTTCTTC,CASSGGYNEQFF
TRBV21-1,-,-,TRBJ2-7,TGTGCCAGGAAGATACACGACACGGGACAGGGGGATAACAAGACCTCCTACGAGCAGTACTTC,CARKIHDTGQGDNKTSYEQYF
TRBV30,-,-,TRBJ1-2,TGTGCCTGGAGTTCCGAGCTTTCAGGCGGCTACACCTTC,CAWSSELSGGYTF
TRBV25-1,TRBD2,-,TRBJ2-7,TGTGCCAGCAGTCTCCCGCCGGGAGCGGGGAACTACGAGCAGTACTTC,CASSLPPGAGNYEQYF
TRBV5-4,TRBD1,-,TRBJ2-1,TGTGCCAGCAGCTTGGCCTCGGGACAGGGGTGGTCGGAGTTCTTC,CASSLASGQGWSEFF
TRBV2,-,-,TRBJ2-7,TGTGCCAGCAGTGCCCAATACACGGCAGGCAAGCACGAGCAGTACTTC,CASSAQYTAGKHEQYF
TRBV12-3/TRBV12-4,TRBD2,-,TRBJ2-4,TGTGCCAGCAGCTACGCCGGGGGGAACATTCAGTACTTC,CASSYAGGNIQYF
TRBV3-1/TRBV3-2,-,-,TRBJ1-2,TGTGCCAGCAGCCAAGATCACGGGAACTATGGCTACACCTTC,CASSQDHGNYGYTF
TRBV4-2,TRBD1,-,TRBJ2-6,TGTGCCAGCAGCCAAGGAGGACAGGGGGCGCTGGGGGCCAACGTCCTGACTTTC,CASSQGGQGALGANVLTF
TRBV3-1/TRBV3-2,-,-,TRBJ2-1,TGTGCCAGCAGCCCCCGGGAAAACAATGAGCAGTTCTTC,CASSPRENNEQFF
TRBV6-1,TRBD1,-,TRBJ2-5,TGTGCCAGCAGTGACGAGAACCGGGACAGGGAAAAGACCCAGTACTTC,CASSDENRDREKTQYF
TRBV29-1,-,-,TRBJ1-1,TGCAGCGTTGAGCGCTCAGGCACTGAAGCTTTCTTT,CSVERSGTEAFF
TRBV7-8,TRBD1,-,TRBJ1-2,TGTGCCAGCAGCTTAGACCTCGACCAGGACAGGGGGTACACCTTC,CASSLDLDQDRGYTF
TRBV5-8,TRBD1,-,TRBJ1-3,TGTGCCAGCAGCCCCCGGGACAGGGGCCACTCTGGAAACACCATATATTTT,CASSPRDRGHSGNTIYF
TRBV10-3,-,-,TRBJ2-7,TGTGCCATCAGTGACGCAGGTCCTAACGAGCAGTACTTC,CAISDAGPNEQYF
TRBV24-1,TRBD1,-,TRBJ2-1,TGTGCCACCAGTACGACAGGGGGGCCTTTGAATGAGCAGTTCTTC,CATSTTGGPLNEQFF
TRBV19,TRBD1,-,TRBJ1-5,TGTGCCAGTAGTAGGGACAGGGTCGATCAGCCCCAGCATTTT,CASSRDRVDQPQHF
TRBV27,-,-,TRBJ2-1,TGTGCCAGCAGTTCCGTCCGGGGCTACAATGAGCAGTTCTTC,CASSSVRGYNEQFF
TRBV28,-,-,TRBJ2-7,TGTGCCAGCAGGGGCCCCGGGAGCTCCTACGAGCAGTACTTC,CASRGPGSSYEQYF
TRBV27,TRBD2,-,TRBJ2-3,TGTGCCAGCAGACTAGCGGGCACAGATACGCAGTATTTT,CASRLAGTDTQYF
TRBV3-1/TRBV3-2,-,-,TRBJ2-7,TGTGCCAGCAGCCTGGATTCACTAGGGACTCAAGGCGAGCAGTACTTC,CASSLDSLGTQGEQYF
TRBV4-1,-,-,TRBJ2-7,TGCGCCAGCAGCCAAACTGAGAGCGAGCAGTACTTC,CASSQTESEQYF
TRBV12-3/TRBV12-4,-,-,TRBJ2-1,TGTGCCAGCAGAGACTCAATTACCAATGAGCAGTTCTTC,CASRDSITNEQFF
TRBV19,TRBD1,-,TRBJ2-1,TGTGCCAGTACCACAGGGGGACTCCAGAGATACAATGAGCAGTTCTTC,CASTTGGLQRYNEQFF
TRBV13,TRBD1,few,TRBJ1-5,TGTGCCAGCAGTCGACAGGGACGTCAGCCCCAGCATTTT,CASSRQGRQPQHF
TRBV6-5,-,-,TRBJ1-1,TGTGCCAGCACGGCGCGGGGGGGAAAAAGGGCTGAAGCTTTCTTT,CASTARGGKRAEAFF
TRBV2,TRBD1,-,TRBJ1-2,TGTGCCAGCAATAAGGACAGGGTTGGCTATGGCTACACCTTC,CASNKDRVGYGYTF
TRBV5-6,TRBD1,-,TRBJ2-5,TGTGCCAGCAGCAGACAGGGGGCCCGGGAGACCCAGTACTTC,CASSRQGARETQYF
TRBV7-3,-,-,TRBJ2-3,TGTGCCAGCAGCTTAGGGGCGACAGATACGCAGTATTTT,CASSLGATDTQYF
TRBV10-3,-,once,TRBJ1-1,TGTGCCATATCGCCCCGGGACACTGAAGCTTTCTTT,CAISPRDTEAFF
TRBV11-3,-,-,TRBJ2-5,TGTGCCAGCAGCTTAAATGGCAGGTACCAAGAGACCCAGTACTTC,CASSLNGRYQETQYF
TRBV2,-,-,TRBJ1-6,TGTGCCAGCAGTGAATCCCAGGCCGCGGGTAATTCACCCCTCCACTTT,CASSESQAAGNSPLHF
TRBV7-8,-,few,TRBJ1-5,TGTGCCAGCAGCGCCTCCAGCGAGGGAGTGGCCCAGCATTTT,CASSASSEGVAQHF
TRBV5-1,-,-,TRBJ2-3,TGCGCCAGCAGCTTTCAGGGGTCTCCTAGCACAGATACGCAGTATTTT,CASSFQGSPSTDTQYF
TRBV2,-,-,TRBJ2-5,TGTGCCAGCAGCCTCCCGGTCGGGAGCCAAGAGACCCAGTACTTC,CASSLPVGSQETQYF
TRBV9,TRBD2,-,TRBJ2-7,TGTGCCAGCAGCGTAGGGGCTAGCGGGGGAGTAAACGAGCAGTACTTC,CASSVGASGGVNEQYF
TRBV7-3,-,-,TRBJ1-2,TGTGCCAGCAGCCCACAGGGCGCGTCTAGCATCCATGGCTACACCTTC,CASSPQGASSIHGYTF
TRBV9,TRBD2,-,TRBJ2-7,TGTGCCAGCAGCGTAGTGGGGGGGGACTCCTACGAGCAGTACTTC,CASSVVGGDSYEQYF
TRBV6-5,-,few,TRBJ2-5,TGTGCCAGCAGTTACTCGGCGGCGGGAACGACCCAGTACTTC,CASSYSAAGTTQYF
TRBV19,TRBD2,many,TRBJ2-1,TGTGCCAGTAGTATAGATAGCGGGAGCTCCTACAATGAGCAGTTCTTC,CASSIDSGSSYNEQFF
TRBV5-3,-,-,TRBJ1-5,TGTGCCAGAAGCTTAATGATGGCGGGGACTCAGCCCCAGCATTTT,CARSLMMAGTQPQHF
TRBV4-2,-,few,TRBJ1-6,TGTGCCAGCAGCCAAGAACGAGACATGACTTCACCCCTCCACTTT,CASSQERDMTSPLHF
TRBV7-9,-,-,TRBJ2-6,TGTGCCAGCAGCTTAGTCTCGTCTGGGGCCAACGTCCTGACTTTC,CASSLVSSGANVLTF
TRBV4-1,TRBD2,-,TRBJ2-3,TGCGCCAGCAGCCAATGGCTAGCGGGCCTCGGGGATACGCAGTATTTT,CASSQWLAGLGDTQYF
TRBV5-1,TRBD1,-,TRBJ1-4,TGCGCCACTCAACCCACAGGGGCAACTAATGAAAAACTGTTTTTT,CATQPTGATNEKLFF
TRBV11-3,-,-,TRBJ2-7,TGTGCCAGCAGCCTAGATAGTTACGAGCAGTACTTC,CASSLDSYEQYF
TRBV6-6,TRBD1,-,TRBJ1-4,TGTGCCAGCAGTTACGAGGGGGCGCGAGGTGAAAAACTGTTTTTT,CASSYEGARGEKLFF
TRBV12-3/TRBV12-4,TRBD2,few,TRBJ2-7,TGTGCCTCCCAGCGGGACTCGCTCTACGAGCAGTACTTC,CASQRDSLYEQYF